This T cell receptor beta chain was retrieved from a study of T-cell memory formation after mild COVID-19. Looking at the study overall: Each donor largely had its own TCR clusters. Study results and limitations: Pre-infection memory already had some responding clones, implying cross-reactive memory joined. The CD4+ clones that contracted clustered mainly within CM and EM, and the CD8+ clones concentrated in EMRA.

Amplification by 5'RACE using constant-segment primers produced TCR alpha and TCR beta cDNA libraries that carried sample barcodes and UMIs. MiXCR, applied by TCRdb to the 5' RACE reads, yields one record per CDR3 protein. The table records some 68,000 distinct CDR3 sequences, 16% of them present only once. This clonotype turned up a few times. Its antigen is unidentified. Deletions cut 1 base from V and 10 bases from J, with 5 bases between. The CDR3 runs to 12 residues. CDR1 and CDR2 from the germline V gene are MNHEY and SMNVEV (reference sequence). The sequenced sample consisted of PBMCs or a T cell subset sorted from them (not recorded which). The chain combines TRBV27 with TRBJ1-6; D remains unclear. This TCR derives from an adult woman who had mild COVID-19 (a few samples of this study predate the infection). Cell type and time point are not known. The CDR3 region has the DNA TGTGCCAGCAGTTTATTGGGCTCACCCCTCCACTTT. This gives the protein CASSLLGSPLHF.